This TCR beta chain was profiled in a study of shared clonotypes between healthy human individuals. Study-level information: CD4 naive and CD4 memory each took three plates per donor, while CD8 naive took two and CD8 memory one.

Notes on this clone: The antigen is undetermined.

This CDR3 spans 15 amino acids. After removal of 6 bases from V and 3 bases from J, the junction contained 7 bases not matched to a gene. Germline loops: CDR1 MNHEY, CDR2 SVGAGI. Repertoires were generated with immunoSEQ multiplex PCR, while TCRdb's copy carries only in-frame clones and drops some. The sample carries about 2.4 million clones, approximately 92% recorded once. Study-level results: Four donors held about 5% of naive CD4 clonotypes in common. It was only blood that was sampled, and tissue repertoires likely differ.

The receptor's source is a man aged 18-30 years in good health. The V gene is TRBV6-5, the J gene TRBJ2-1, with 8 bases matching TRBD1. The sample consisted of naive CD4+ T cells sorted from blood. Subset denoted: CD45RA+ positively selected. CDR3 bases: TGTGCCAGCAGCCAACGACAGGGGCTCTACAATGAGCAGTTCTTC. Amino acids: CASSQRQGLYNEQFF.